These 18 T cell receptor beta chains share one sample of origin, sequenced in a study of shared clonotypes between healthy human individuals (dated by TCRdb to about 2020). Receptors were amplified or captured by the immunoSEQ multiplex PCR assay. In TCRdb, the immuneACCESS table is reduced to in-frame sequences with V and J assigned. These tables do not hold every clone; where another copy was compared, an unresolved V gene accounts for under half, and the others remain unexplained. This sample gives more than 1.2 million clones in total; about 98.5% of them show up just once. The ten largest clones represent about 0.4% of the sample. Sequencing used naive CD4+ T cells sorted from blood. The cell subset or site label for this specimen denotes: CD45RA+ positively selected. Receptors originate from a man between 25 and 39 years old in good health.

This clone was seen only once. The chain recombines TRBV4-1 with TRBJ2-2, with TRBD2 matching 7 bases. The CDR3 contains 19 residues. With V trimmed by 0 bases and J by 6 bases, 16 bases remained unmatched. From germline, CDR1 is MGHRA and CDR2 YSYEKL. In nucleotides, the CDR3 is TGCGCCAGCAGCCAAGATTTCGTTGGACTAGAAAGCGAGGCCGGGGAGCTGTTTTTT. Translated: CASSQDFVGLESEAGELFF.

The rearrangement joins TRBV23-1 to TRBJ1-2; D unresolved. TRBV23-1 is flagged as an ORF with uncertain function. V lost 0 bases and J lost 4, with 15 bases in between. The CDR3 runs 16 residues. The CDR3 loop reads CASSQSRPGMGYGYTF. The CDR3 DNA reads TGCGCCAGCAGTCAATCTAGGCCTGGTATGGGCTATGGCTACACCTTC.

The rearrangement links TRBV5-4 to TRBJ2-5; tentative D call: TRBD2 (5 bases). The CDR3 covers 15 residues. Trimming shortened V by 0 bases and J by 1 base, and 10 bases separated the two germline ends. Per the germline V gene, CDR1 is SGHNT and CDR2 is YYREEE (reference sequence). The CDR3: CASSLEASTQETQYF. The CDR3 DNA reads as TGTGCCAGCAGCTTGGAGGCTAGCACCCAAGAGACCCAGTACTTC. Full variable domain (outside the CDR3, taken from reference TRBV5-4 and TRBJ2-5): ETGVTQSPTHLIKTRGQQVTLRCSSQSGHNTVSWYQQALGQGPQFIFQYYREEENGRGNFPPRFSGLQFPNYSSELNVNALELDDSALYLCASSLEASTQETQYFGPGTRLLVL.

This chain links TRBV5-4 with TRBJ1-1; no definite D call. The V and J ends lost 5 bases and 1 base respectively, with 12 bases between them. The CDR3 is made up of 14 amino acids. Germline V gene data show CDR1 as SGHNT and CDR2 as YYREEE (reference sequence). Here the CDR3 DNA reads TGTGCCAGCAGTTTTGACCCCCGGAACACTGAAGCTTTCTTT. This sequence encodes CASSFDPRNTEAFF.

The rearrangement links TRBV19 to TRBJ1-1, with a tentative D call TRBD1 (5 bases). V lost 5 bases and J 5 bases, leaving 21 bases between the germline ends. Germline CDR1 is LNHDA and CDR2 is SQIVND (reference sequence). This CDR3 comprises 16 residues. This chain's CDR3 is CASSPFRAARGTEAFF. DNA of the CDR3: TGTGCCAGTAGTCCGTTCAGGGCAGCGAGGGGAACTGAAGCTTTCTTT.

V usage is TRBV11-2 and J usage is TRBJ2-1; TRBD1 matches at 8 bases. The junction had 3 bases not matched to a gene; V was cut back by 6 bases and J by 5 bases. The CDR3 has 13 amino acids. CDR1 and CDR2 (germline): SGHAT, FQNNGV. As DNA, the CDR3 is TGTGCCAGCAGGAGGACAGGGCACAATGAGCAGTTCTTC. This gives the protein CASRRTGHNEQFF. Supplemented by reference TRBV11-2 and TRBJ2-1, the full variable domain reads EAGVAQSPRYKIIEKRQSVAFWCNPISGHATLYWYQQILGQGPKLLIQFQNNGVVDDSQLPKDRFSAERLKGVDSTLKIQPAKLEDSAVYLCASRRTGHNEQFFGPGTRLTVL.

The J gene is TRBJ2-1, the V gene TRBV14; 12 bases align to TRBD2. This CDR3 comprises 15 residues. The junction had 6 bases not matched to a gene; V was cut back by 4 bases and J by 8 bases. Germline lookup yields CDR1 SGHDN and CDR2 FVKESK. The CDR3: CASSLSSGRAHEQFF. The CDR3 region has the DNA TGTGCCAGCAGCCTCTCTAGCGGGAGGGCCCATGAGCAGTTCTTC.

In regard to this clone: Distinct nucleotide sequences in the sample also encode this CDR3. The chain employs TRBV30 and TRBJ1-4, with D possibly TRBD1 on 5 matching bases. The CDR3 spans 13 residues. Trimming shortened V by 1 base and J by 4 bases, and 7 bases separated the two germline ends. CDR1 is GTSNPN and CDR2 is SVGIG in the germline V gene (reference sequence). The CDR3 nucleotides read TGTGCCTGGAGTGGGGGCAGTAATGAAAAACTGTTTTTT. Its protein product is CAWSGGSNEKLFF.

The J gene is TRBJ2-7, the V gene TRBV18, with 9 bases lining up with TRBD1. Unmatched junction bases numbered 5, after V lost 3 bases and J lost 2 bases. The CDR3 is 15 amino acids. The germline gives CDR1 KGHSH, CDR2 LQKENI. The CDR3 loop reads CASSPLGTGTYEQYF. CDR3 nucleotide sequence: TGTGCCAGCTCACCTCTCGGGACAGGGACCTACGAGCAGTACTTC.

This rearrangement joins TRBV2 to TRBJ1-3; unclear D gene. V shed 0 bases and J shed 4 bases, with 10 bases lying between them. CDR1 and CDR2 from the germline V gene are SNHLY and FYNNEI. This CDR3 has 15 residues. This CDR3 is CASSEASGFGNTIYF. CDR3 DNA: TGTGCCAGCAGTGAAGCGAGTGGTTTCGGAAACACCATATATTTT.

This rearrangement joins TRBV11-2 to TRBJ2-7; 7 bases match TRBD2. From germline, CDR1 is SGHAT and CDR2 FQNNGV. The CDR3 length is 14 residues. V dropped 5 bases and J dropped 6; count of bases not matched to a gene: 10. As DNA, the CDR3 is TGTGCCAGCAGCCGCGGACTAGATGGATTCGAGCAGTACTTC. Its translation: CASSRGLDGFEQYF.

V is TRBV6-6 and J is TRBJ1-2; TRBD1 aligns across 7 bases. The trim removed 6 bases at V and 4 bases at J, leaving 5 bases unmatched. CDR1 and CDR2 (germline): MNHNY, SVGAGI (reference sequence). CDR3 length equals 13 residues. Here the CDR3 reads CASSQGQFYGYTF. Here the CDR3 DNA reads TGTGCCAGCAGCCAGGGACAGTTCTATGGCTACACCTTC.

The chain couples TRBV19 to TRBJ2-1; 7 positions match TRBD2. Losses at the gene ends were 6 bases for V and 9 bases for J; bases not matched to a gene: 17. Germline V gene lookup returns CDR1 LNHDA and CDR2 SQIVND (reference sequence). The CDR3 totals 16 residues. The CDR3 DNA sequence: TGTGCCAGTAGCACTGGCGGGTTTGGCGGGAGTCTTGAGCAGTTCTTC. This translates into CASSTGGFGGSLEQFF.

V usage is TRBV5-1 and J usage is TRBJ2-1, with 11 bases matching TRBD2. The V gene's germline CDR1 is SGHRS and CDR2 YFSETQ. This CDR3 is 15 amino acids long. The V gene end was trimmed by 4 bases and the J gene end by 8 bases; junction bases not matched to a gene: 8. Here the CDR3 reads CASSGTSGRIDEQFF. CDR3 DNA: TGCGCCAGCAGCGGAACTAGCGGGAGAATCGATGAGCAGTTCTTC.

The chain employs TRBV29-1 and TRBJ2-1; D possibly uses TRBD1 or TRBD2 (5 bases each). The V gene lost 8 bases and the J gene lost 4 bases, with 21 bases spanning the gap. The V gene's germline CDR1 is SQVTM and CDR2 ANQGSEA. The CDR3 extends over 15 amino acids. The CDR3 coding sequence is TGCAGCACGGCCGGGACCCACCAGAAGTACAATGAGCAGTTCTTC. This translates into CSTAGTHQKYNEQFF.

This chain links TRBV27 with TRBJ2-7, with TRBD1 identical over 10 bases. The V segment lost 8 bases and the J segment 1 base; nucleotides outside the gene matches: 8. CDR1 MNHEY and CDR2 SMNVEV come from the germline V gene (reference sequence). This CDR3 contains 15 residues. In DNA form, the CDR3 reads TGTGCCAGCCCGCCCGGGACAGGGGAGTCCTACGAGCAGTACTTC. Translated, it gives CASPPGTGESYEQYF.

The chain recombines TRBV18 with TRBJ2-7; either TRBD1 or TRBD2 may supply D (6 bases each). This CDR3 contains 15 residues. The germline V and J ends were trimmed by 2 bases and 1 base, with 12 bases remaining between them. Germline CDR1 KGHSH, CDR2 LQKENI. The DNA of the CDR3 is TGTGCCAGCTCACCAATGGGGGGCGGGTCCTACGAGCAGTACTTC. Translated, it gives CASSPMGGGSYEQYF. Combining the CDR3 with reference TRBV18 and TRBJ2-7 gives the whole variable domain NAGVMQNPRHLVRRRGQEARLRCSPMKGHSHVYWYRQLPEEGLKFMVYLQKENIIDESGMPKERFSAEFPKEGPSILRIQQVVRGDSAAYFCASSPMGGGSYEQYFGPGTRLTVT.

The DNA of the CDR3 is TGTGCCAGCTCACCTGGGGGGCAATGGTACCAAGAGACCCAGTACTTC. It codes for CASSPGGQWYQETQYF. This chain connects TRBV18 to TRBJ2-5; the D gene could be TRBD1 or TRBD2 (6 bases each). CDR3 length: 16 residues. In germline, CDR1 is KGHSH, CDR2 LQKENI. Between the trimmed V and J ends, which lost 3 bases and 0 bases, there was a span of 14 bases.